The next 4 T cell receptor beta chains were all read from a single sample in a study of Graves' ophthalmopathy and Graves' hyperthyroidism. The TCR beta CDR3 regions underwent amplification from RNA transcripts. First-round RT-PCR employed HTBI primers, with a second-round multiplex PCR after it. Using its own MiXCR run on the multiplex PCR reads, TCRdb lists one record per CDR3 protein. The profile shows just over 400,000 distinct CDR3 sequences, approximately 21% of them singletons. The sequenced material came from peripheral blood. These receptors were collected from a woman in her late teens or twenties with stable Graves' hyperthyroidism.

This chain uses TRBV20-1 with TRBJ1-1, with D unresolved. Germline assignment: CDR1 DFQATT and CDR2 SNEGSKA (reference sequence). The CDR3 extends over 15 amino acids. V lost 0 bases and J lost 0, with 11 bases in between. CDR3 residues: CSARDRKTMNTEAFF. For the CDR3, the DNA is TGCAGTGCTAGAGATCGAAAGACTATGAACACTGAAGCTTTCTTT.

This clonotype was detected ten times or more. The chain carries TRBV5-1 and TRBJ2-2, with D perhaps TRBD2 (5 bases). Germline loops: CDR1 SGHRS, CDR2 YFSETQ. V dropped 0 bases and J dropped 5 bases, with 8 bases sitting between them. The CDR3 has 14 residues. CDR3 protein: CASSLGPGTGELFF. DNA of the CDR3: TGCGCCAGCAGCTTGGGTCCGGGGACCGGGGAGCTGTTTTTT.

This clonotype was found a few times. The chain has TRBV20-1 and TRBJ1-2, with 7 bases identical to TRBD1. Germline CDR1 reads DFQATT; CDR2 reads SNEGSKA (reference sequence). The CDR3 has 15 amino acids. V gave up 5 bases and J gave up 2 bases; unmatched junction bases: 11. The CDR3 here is CSALPGQELNYGYTF. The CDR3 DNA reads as TGCAGTGCTTTACCCGGACAGGAGCTAAACTATGGCTACACCTTC.

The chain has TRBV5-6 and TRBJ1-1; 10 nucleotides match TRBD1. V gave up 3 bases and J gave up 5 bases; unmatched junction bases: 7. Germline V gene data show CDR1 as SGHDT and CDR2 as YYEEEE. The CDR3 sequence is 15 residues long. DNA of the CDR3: TGTGCCAGCAGCTGGGGACAGGGGATGGGGACTGAAGCTTTCTTT. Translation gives CASSWGQGMGTEAFF.